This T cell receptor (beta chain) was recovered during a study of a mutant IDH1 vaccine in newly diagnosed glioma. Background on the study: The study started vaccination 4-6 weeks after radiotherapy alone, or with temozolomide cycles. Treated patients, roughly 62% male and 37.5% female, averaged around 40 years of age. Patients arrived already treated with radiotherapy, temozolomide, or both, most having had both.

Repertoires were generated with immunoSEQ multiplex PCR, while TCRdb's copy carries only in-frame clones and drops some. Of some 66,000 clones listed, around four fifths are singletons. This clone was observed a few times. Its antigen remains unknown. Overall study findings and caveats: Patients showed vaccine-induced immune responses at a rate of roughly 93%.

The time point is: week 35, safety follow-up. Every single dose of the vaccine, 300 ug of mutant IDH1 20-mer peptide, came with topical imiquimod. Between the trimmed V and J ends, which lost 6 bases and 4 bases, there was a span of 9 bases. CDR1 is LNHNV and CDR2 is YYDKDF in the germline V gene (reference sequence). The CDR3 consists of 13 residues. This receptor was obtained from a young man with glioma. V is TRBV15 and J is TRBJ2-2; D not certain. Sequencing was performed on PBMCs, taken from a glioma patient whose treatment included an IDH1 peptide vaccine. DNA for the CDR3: TGTGCCACCAGATTAGGGCCCACCGGGGAGCTGTTTTTT. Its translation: CATRLGPTGELFF.